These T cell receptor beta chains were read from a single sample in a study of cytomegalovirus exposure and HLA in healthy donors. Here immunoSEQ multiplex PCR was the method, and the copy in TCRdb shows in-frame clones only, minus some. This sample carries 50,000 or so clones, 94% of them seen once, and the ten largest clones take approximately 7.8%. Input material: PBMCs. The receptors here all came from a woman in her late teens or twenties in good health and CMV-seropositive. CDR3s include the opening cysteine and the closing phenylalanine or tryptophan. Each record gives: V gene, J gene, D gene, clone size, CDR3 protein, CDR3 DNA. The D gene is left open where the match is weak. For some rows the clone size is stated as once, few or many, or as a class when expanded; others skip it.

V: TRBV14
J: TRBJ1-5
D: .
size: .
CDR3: CASSQDGGYSNQPQHF
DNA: TGTGCCAGCAGCCAAGACGGGGGGTATAGCAATCAGCCCCAGCATTTT

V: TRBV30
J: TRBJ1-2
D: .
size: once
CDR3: CAYRRPGMIYGYTF
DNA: TGTGCCTACCGTCGACCCGGGATGATATATGGCTACACCTTC

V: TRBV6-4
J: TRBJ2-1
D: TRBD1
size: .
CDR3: CASSLGQGTPRSYNEQFF
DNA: TGTGCCAGCAGCCTTGGACAGGGGACTCCCCGCTCCTACAATGAGCAGTTCTTC

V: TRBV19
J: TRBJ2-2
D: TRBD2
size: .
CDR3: CASSIDLGLAGVPGELFF
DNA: TGTGCCAGTAGTATAGATTTAGGACTAGCGGGAGTGCCGGGGGAGCTGTTTTTT

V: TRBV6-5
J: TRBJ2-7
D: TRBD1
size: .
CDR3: CASSYRGQGSYEQYF
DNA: TGTGCCAGCAGTTACAGGGGACAGGGGTCCTACGAGCAGTACTTC

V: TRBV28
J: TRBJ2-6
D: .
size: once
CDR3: CASSTFAGANVLTF
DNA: TGTGCCAGCAGTACTTTCGCTGGGGCCAACGTCCTGACTTTC

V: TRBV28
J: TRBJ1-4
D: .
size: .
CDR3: CASSSPGISTNEKLFF
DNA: TGTGCCAGCAGTTCCCCAGGGATCTCGACTAATGAAAAACTGTTTTTT

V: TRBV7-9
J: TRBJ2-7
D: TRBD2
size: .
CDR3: CASRSREPGGEQQYF
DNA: TGTGCCAGCAGATCCCGGGAGCCCGGGGGGGAGCAGCAGTACTTC

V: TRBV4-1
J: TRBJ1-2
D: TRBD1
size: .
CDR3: CASSQVGTDRYTF
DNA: TGCGCCAGCAGCCAAGTTGGGACAGATCGCTACACCTTC

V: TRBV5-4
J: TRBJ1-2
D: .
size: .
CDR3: CASSLGSPAGAYYGYTF
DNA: TGTGCCAGCAGCTTGGGGTCGCCGGCAGGGGCCTACTATGGCTACACCTTC

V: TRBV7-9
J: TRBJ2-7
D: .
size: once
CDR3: CASSISNSFHEQYF
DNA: TGTGCCAGCAGCATCAGCAATAGCTTCCACGAGCAGTACTTC

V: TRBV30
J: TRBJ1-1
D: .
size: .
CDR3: CAWGTGVSTEAFF
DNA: TGTGCCTGGGGAACAGGCGTGAGTACTGAAGCTTTCTTT

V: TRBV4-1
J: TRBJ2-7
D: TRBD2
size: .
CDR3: CASSLAGGGYEQYF
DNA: TGCGCCAGCAGCCTAGCGGGGGGGGGCTACGAGCAGTACTTC

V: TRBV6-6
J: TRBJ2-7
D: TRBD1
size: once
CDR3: CASSTWTGNPEQYF
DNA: TGTGCCAGCAGCACCTGGACAGGGAATCCCGAGCAGTACTTC

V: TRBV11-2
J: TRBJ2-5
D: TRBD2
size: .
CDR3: CASSPGGGLGETQYF
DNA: TGTGCCAGCAGCCCGGGGGGAGGGCTGGGGGAGACCCAGTACTTC

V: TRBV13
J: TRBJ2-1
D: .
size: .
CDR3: CASSRDRRGLDEQFF
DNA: TGTGCCAGCAGCCGAGACAGGCGAGGGTTGGATGAGCAGTTCTTC

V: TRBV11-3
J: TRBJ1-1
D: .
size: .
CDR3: CASSHGRRGGTEAFF
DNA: TGTGCCAGCAGCCACGGAAGGCGGGGGGGCACTGAAGCTTTCTTT

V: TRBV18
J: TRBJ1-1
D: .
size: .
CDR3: CASSRGQGGTEAFF
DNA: TGTGCCAGCTCACGAGGGCAGGGAGGCACTGAAGCTTTCTTT

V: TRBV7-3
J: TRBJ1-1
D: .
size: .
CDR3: CASSSDTMTTEAFF
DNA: TGTGCCAGCAGCTCTGACACCATGACCACTGAAGCTTTCTTT

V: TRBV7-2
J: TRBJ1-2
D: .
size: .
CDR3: CASSRTGLYGYTF
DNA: TGTGCCAGCAGCCGCACGGGATTATATGGCTACACCTTC

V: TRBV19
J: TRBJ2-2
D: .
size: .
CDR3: CATALALNTGELFF
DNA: TGTGCCACTGCCTTGGCCCTGAACACCGGGGAGCTGTTTTTT

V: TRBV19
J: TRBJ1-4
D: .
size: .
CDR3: CASSGAVGFRGNNEKLFF
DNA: TGTGCCAGTAGTGGGGCCGTCGGATTCCGGGGGAATAATGAAAAACTGTTTTTT

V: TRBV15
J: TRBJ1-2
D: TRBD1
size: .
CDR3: CATSQNPGGGGYTF
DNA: TGTGCCACCAGCCAAAACCCAGGGGGCGGTGGCTACACCTTC

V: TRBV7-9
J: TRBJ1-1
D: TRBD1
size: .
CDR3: CASSTGTGSVGTEAFF
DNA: TGTGCCAGCAGCACGGGGACAGGGTCGGTGGGCACTGAAGCTTTCTTT

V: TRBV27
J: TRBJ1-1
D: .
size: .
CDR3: CASSSPGVSTEAFF
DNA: TGTGCCAGCAGTTCCCCCGGGGTGAGTACTGAAGCTTTCTTT

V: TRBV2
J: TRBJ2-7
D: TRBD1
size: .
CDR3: CASSEAPTGRIQYEQYF
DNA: TGTGCCAGCAGTGAAGCTCCGACAGGGCGAATACAATACGAGCAGTACTTC

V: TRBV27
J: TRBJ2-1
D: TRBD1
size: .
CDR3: CASSSRQGSYNEQFF
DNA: TGTGCCAGCAGTTCGCGACAGGGATCCTACAATGAGCAGTTCTTC

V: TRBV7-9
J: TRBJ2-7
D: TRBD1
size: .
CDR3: CASSLAYGTGQYF
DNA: TGTGCCAGCAGCTTAGCGTACGGGACAGGACAGTACTTC

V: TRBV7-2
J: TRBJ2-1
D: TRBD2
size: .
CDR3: CASSLAQGLAANNEQFF
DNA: TGTGCCAGCAGCTTAGCGCAAGGACTAGCGGCAAACAATGAGCAGTTCTTC

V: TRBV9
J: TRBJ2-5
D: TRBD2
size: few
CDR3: CASSTGTSGVGETQYF
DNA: TGTGCCAGCAGCACCGGGACTAGCGGGGTAGGAGAGACCCAGTACTTC

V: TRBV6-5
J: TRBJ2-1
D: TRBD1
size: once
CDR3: CASGTARGQQFF
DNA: TGTGCCAGCGGAACGGCCAGGGGGCAACAGTTCTTC

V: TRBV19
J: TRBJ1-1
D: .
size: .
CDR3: CASTLMTGNTEAFF
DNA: TGTGCCAGTACCCTTATGACAGGGAACACTGAAGCTTTCTTT

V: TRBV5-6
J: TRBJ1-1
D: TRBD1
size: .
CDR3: CASSSRGTGNTEAFF
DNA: TGTGCCAGCAGCTCGAGAGGGACAGGGAACACTGAAGCTTTCTTT

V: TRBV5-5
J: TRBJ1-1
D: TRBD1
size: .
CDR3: CASSHTGGNTEAFF
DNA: TGTGCCAGCAGTCATACAGGGGGTAACACTGAAGCTTTCTTT

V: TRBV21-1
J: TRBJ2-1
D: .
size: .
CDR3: CASSEDTSGTSGRLTYNEQFF
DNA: TGTGCCAGCAGCGAAGACACCTCCGGGACTAGCGGGAGGTTGACCTACAATGAGCAGTTCTTC

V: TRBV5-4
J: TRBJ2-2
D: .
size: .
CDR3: CASTGEGLTGELFF
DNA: TGTGCCAGCACGGGAGAGGGACTCACCGGGGAGCTGTTTTTT

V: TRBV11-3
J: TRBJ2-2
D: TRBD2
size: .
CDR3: CASNRLAGADYTGELFF
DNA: TGTGCCAGCAACCGACTAGCGGGAGCCGATTACACCGGGGAGCTGTTTTTT

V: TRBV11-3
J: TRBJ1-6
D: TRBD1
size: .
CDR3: CASSRDRAALNSPLHF
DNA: TGTGCCAGCAGTCGGGACAGGGCGGCCCTTAATTCACCCCTCCACTTT

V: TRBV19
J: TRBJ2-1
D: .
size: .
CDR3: CASTMYSSYNEQFF
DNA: TGTGCCAGTACGATGTATAGCTCCTACAATGAGCAGTTCTTC

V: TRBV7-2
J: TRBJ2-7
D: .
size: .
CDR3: CASSYDTNSYEQYF
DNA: TGTGCCAGCAGCTATGACACAAACTCCTACGAGCAGTACTTC

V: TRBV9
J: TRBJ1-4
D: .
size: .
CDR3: CASSEGTRLGSEKLFF
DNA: TGTGCCAGCAGCGAAGGGACCCGACTAGGGAGTGAAAAACTGTTTTTT

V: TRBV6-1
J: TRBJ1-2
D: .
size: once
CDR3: CASTAPIQGSEGYTF
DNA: TGTGCCAGCACTGCGCCAATACAGGGATCTGAAGGCTACACCTTC

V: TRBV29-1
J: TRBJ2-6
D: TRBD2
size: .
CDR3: CSVEAGGAGANVLTF
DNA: TGCAGCGTTGAAGCGGGGGGTGCCGGGGCCAACGTCCTGACTTTC

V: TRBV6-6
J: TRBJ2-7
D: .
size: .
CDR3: CASTLQTGTSYEQYF
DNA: TGTGCCAGCACCCTACAGACAGGTACATCCTACGAGCAGTACTTC

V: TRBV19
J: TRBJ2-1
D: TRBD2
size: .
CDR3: CASSIVALAGDIGYNEQFF
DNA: TGTGCCAGTAGTATAGTAGCACTAGCGGGAGACATCGGGTACAATGAGCAGTTCTTC

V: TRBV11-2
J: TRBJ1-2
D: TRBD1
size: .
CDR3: CASSLRTGNYGYTF
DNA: TGTGCCAGCAGCCTCCGGACAGGCAACTATGGCTACACCTTC

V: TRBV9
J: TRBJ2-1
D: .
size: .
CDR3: CASSVAARTTYNEQFF
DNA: TGTGCCAGCAGCGTAGCTGCTAGGACTACCTACAATGAGCAGTTCTTC

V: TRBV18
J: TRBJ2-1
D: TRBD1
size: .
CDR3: CASSPIRTGENEQFF
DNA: TGTGCCAGCTCACCAATACGGACAGGGGAAAATGAGCAGTTCTTC